The next 32 T cell receptor beta chains were all read from a single sample in a study of cytomegalovirus exposure and HLA in healthy donors. The study ran its PCR with 60 Vbeta and 13 Jbeta primers. The method was immunoSEQ multiplex PCR; TCRdb's version includes in-frame clones alone and lacks a portion of them. The sample records 190,000 or so clones, 75% to 85% being singletons. The sample taken for sequencing was PBMCs. The receptors derive from a boy aged 5 to 17 in good health and CMV-seronegative.

The V gene is TRBV18, the J gene TRBJ1-2; TRBD1 aligns across 9 bases. The V gene end was trimmed by 4 bases and the J gene end by 0 bases; junction bases not matched to a gene: 9. The CDR3 runs 17 residues. The germline gives CDR1 KGHSH, CDR2 LQKENI. As DNA, the CDR3 is TGTGCCAGCTCACGAAACCGGGACAGGGAAACTAACTATGGCTACACCTTC. This translates into CASSRNRDRETNYGYTF.

The rearrangement joins TRBV19 to TRBJ2-7; D ambiguous. Germline-derived CDR1 and CDR2 are LNHDA and SQIVND (reference sequence). With 4 bases removed from V and 6 bases from J, the gap between germline ends came to 10 bases. The CDR3 loop spans 12 amino acids. Here the CDR3 reads CASSTPPSEQYF. The CDR3 DNA follows: TGTGCCAGTAGTACCCCCCCGAGCGAGCAGTACTTC.

The rearrangement links TRBV14 to TRBJ2-3, with TRBD2 identical over 13 bases. CDR1 SGHDN and CDR2 FVKESK come from the germline V gene. The CDR3 covers 19 residues. J was trimmed by 1 base and V by 4 bases; bases with no gene match: 11. CDR3 in DNA: TGTGCCAGCAGCCGACTGACTAGCGGGGGGCCTAAACGCACAGATACGCAGTATTTT. The encoded protein is CASSRLTSGGPKRTDTQYF.

The chain uses TRBV11-2 and TRBJ2-1; 11 bases agree with TRBD2. Germline V gene sequence: CDR1 SGHAT, CDR2 FQNNGV. J lost 5 bases, V lost 2 bases, and 11 bases had no gene match. This CDR3 contains 18 residues. CDR3 in amino acids: CASSLLAGGQLTDNEQFF. The DNA of the CDR3 is TGTGCCAGCAGCTTACTAGCGGGGGGTCAACTTACCGACAATGAGCAGTTCTTC.

The V call is TRBV11-3, the J call TRBJ2-7, with 8 bases that match TRBD1. Germline V gene lookup returns CDR1 SGHNT and CDR2 YENEEA. V shed 3 bases and J 5 bases; nucleotides not matched to a gene: 9. The CDR3 runs 15 residues. The CDR3 DNA reads TGTGCCAGCAGCTTGGATAGGACAGGGATCGACGAGCAGTACTTC. Translated: CASSLDRTGIDEQYF.

The J gene is TRBJ1-5, the V gene TRBV19; 8 bases agree with TRBD1. V dropped 5 bases and J dropped 0; count of bases not matched to a gene: 6. CDR1 and CDR2 (germline): LNHDA, SQIVND (reference sequence). There are 16 residues in the CDR3. CDR3 DNA: TGTGCCAGTAGTTCGGACAGGGCCTATAGCAATCAGCCCCAGCATTTT. It is translated as CASSSDRAYSNQPQHF.

The chain joins TRBV30 to TRBJ1-1; D gene uncertain. The V end was cut by 0 bases, the J end by 4 bases, with 21 bases between. The CDR3 is made up of 17 amino acids. Looked up from germline, CDR1 is GTSNPN and CDR2 is SVGIG (reference sequence). CDR3 nucleotide sequence: TGTGCCTGGAGTGTGCCCCACAACACCCAAGGGAGCACTGAAGCTTTCTTT. It specifies CAWSVPHNTQGSTEAFF.

This chain links TRBV29-1 with TRBJ1-1; TRBD1 matches at 8 bases. The CDR3 has 14 residues. CDR1 is SQVTM and CDR2 is ANQGSEA in the germline V gene. Trimming took 6 bases from V and 4 from J; bases not matched to a gene: 10. CDR3 in DNA: TGCAGCGTCGAGGGCCGACAGGGGAGCACTGAAGCTTTCTTT. This translates into CSVEGRQGSTEAFF.

Only one count was recorded for this clone. The chain combines TRBV30 with TRBJ1-5, with a possible D match to TRBD1 (5 bases). This CDR3 contains 12 residues. CDR1 is GTSNPN and CDR2 is SVGIG in the germline V gene (reference sequence). The V end was cut by 3 bases, the J end by 6 bases, with 9 bases between. The CDR3 is CAWSAQGQPQHF. DNA for the CDR3: TGTGCCTGGAGCGCGCAGGGTCAGCCCCAGCATTTT.

The V call is TRBV30, the J call TRBJ2-2, with D uncertain. Germline V gene sequence: CDR1 GTSNPN, CDR2 SVGIG (reference sequence). V was cut by 2 bases and J by 4 bases, with 5 bases left in between. The CDR3 is made up of 12 amino acids. CDR3 sequence reads: CAWSLSTGELFF. The CDR3 DNA reads as TGTGCCTGGAGTCTTAGCACCGGGGAGCTGTTTTTT.

V gene TRBV5-5 combines with J gene TRBJ2-7; 14 bases are shared with TRBD2. The CDR3 is 17 residues long. V lost 4 bases and J lost 6; bases outside the gene matches: 12. CDR1 is SGHKS and CDR2 is YYEKEE in the germline V gene (reference sequence). DNA for the CDR3: TGTGCCAGCAGCGTTGATTATGCCGGGACTAGCGGGAGCGAGCAGTACTTC. This gives the protein CASSVDYAGTSGSEQYF.

The J gene is TRBJ1-1, the V gene TRBV5-1; 9 positions match TRBD1. This CDR3 comprises 14 residues. The V gene end was trimmed by 5 bases and the J gene end by 3 bases; junction bases not matched to a gene: 5. From germline, CDR1 is SGHRS and CDR2 YFSETQ. CDR3 DNA sequence: TGCGCCAGCAGTGACAGGGGGTTCGACACTGAAGCTTTCTTT. Its translation is CASSDRGFDTEAFF.

In regard to this clone: At one end, the junction sequence differs from germline, possibly due to a read error. The V call is TRBV6-1, the J call TRBJ1-5; tentative D call: TRBD1 (6 bases). Per germline, CDR1 MNHNS and CDR2 SASEGT. CDR3 length: 14 residues. The CDR3, as DNA: TGTGCTAGCAGTGAAAGGGGCAGGGGACAGCCCCAGCATTTT. Its protein product is CASSERGRGQPQHF.

The sample holds a few counts of this clone. CDR3 loop: CASSLGQSYGYTF. The DNA of the CDR3 is TGTGCCAGCAGCTTGGGACAGAGTTATGGCTACACCTTC. This chain joins TRBV7-9 and TRBJ1-2, with TRBD1 matching over 7 bases. The V gene's germline CDR1 is SEHNR and CDR2 FQNEAQ (reference sequence). CDR3 length equals 13 residues. V shed 3 bases, J shed 5 bases, and the junction held 3 bases outside the gene matches.

The genes are TRBV5-5 and TRBJ2-2, with D perhaps matching TRBD1 (6 bases). CDR1 is SGHKS, CDR2 YYEKEE, per germline (reference sequence). The CDR3 consists of 16 residues. V lost 4 bases and J 1 base, leaving 14 bases between the germline ends. This CDR3 reads CASSRRQGRNTGELFF. For the CDR3, the DNA is TGTGCCAGCAGCCGGCGGCAGGGGCGGAACACCGGGGAGCTGTTTTTT.

The rearrangement links TRBV13 to TRBJ1-3; D uncertain. This CDR3 spans 16 amino acids. V lost 1 base, J lost 0 bases, and 10 bases lay in between. Germline V gene lookup returns CDR1 PRHDT and CDR2 FYEKMQ (reference sequence). The CDR3 reads CASSLAPPSSGNTIYF. CDR3 coding DNA: TGTGCCAGCAGCTTAGCCCCCCCCTCCTCTGGAAACACCATATATTTT.

This clone has only one observation. V is TRBV5-6 and J is TRBJ2-5; the D gene is possibly TRBD2 (6 bases). Judging by the DNA end, TRBJ2-7 fits better; the J call may be wrong. Looked up from germline, CDR1 is SGHDT and CDR2 is YYEEEE. This CDR3 has 14 residues. The CDR3 sequence is CASSPGLIAYEQYF. In DNA form, the CDR3 reads TGTGCCAGCAGCCCGGGACTCATCGCCTACGAGCAGTACTTC.

The V gene is TRBV5-1, the J gene TRBJ2-4, with 8 bases lining up with TRBD1. The V gene end was trimmed by 4 bases and the J gene end by 6 bases; junction bases not matched to a gene: 3. Germline CDR1 and CDR2: SGHRS and YFSETQ. This CDR3 contains 13 residues. This chain's CDR3 is CASSPGQGNIQYF. The CDR3 DNA is TGCGCCAGCAGCCCTGGACAGGGAAACATTCAGTACTTC.

V and J are TRBV10-3 and TRBJ1-1; no reliable D call. This CDR3 contains 13 residues. Germline V CDR1 and CDR2: ENHRY, SYGVKD. V was clipped by 4 bases and J by 5 bases, with 11 bases between them. In DNA, the CDR3 is TGTGCCATCAGTGCGAACTCTCGGACTGAAGCTTTCTTT. The encoded protein is CAISANSRTEAFF.

This sequence joins TRBV4-2 and TRBJ2-1; 8 positions agree with TRBD2. V gave up 4 bases and J gave up 4 bases; unmatched junction bases: 6. The CDR3 has 15 residues. Germline CDR1 and CDR2: LGHNA and YNFKEQ. This CDR3 is CASSPRTSHYNEQFF. Written as DNA, the CDR3 is TGTGCCAGCAGCCCGAGGACTAGCCATTACAATGAGCAGTTCTTC.

The rearrangement links TRBV7-8 to TRBJ1-3; 9 positions agree with TRBD1. In germline, CDR1 is SGHVS, CDR2 FQNEAQ. This CDR3 is 17 amino acids long. V lost 5 bases to trimming and J lost 4 bases; unmatched junction nucleotides: 12. CDR3 DNA sequence: TGTGCCAGCAGCCTCATAGGGGGACAGGGAGCAGGAAACACCATATATTTT. Amino acid sequence: CASSLIGGQGAGNTIYF. The full variable domain, with the rest looked up from reference TRBV7-8 and TRBJ1-3, is GAGVSQSPRYKVAKRGQDVALRCDPISGHVSLFWYQQALGQGPEFLTYFQNEAQLDKSGLPSDRFFAERPEGSVSTLKIQRTQQEDSAVYLCASSLIGGQGAGNTIYFGEGSWLTVV.

This clone was counted a few times. The chain links TRBV5-6 to TRBJ1-2; D might be TRBD1 (6 bases). There are 15 residues in the CDR3. CDR1 and CDR2 from the germline V gene are SGHDT and YYEEEE. The ends were cut back, 0 bases at V and 8 bases at J, with 17 bases in the middle. CDR3 DNA: TGTGCCAGCAGCTTGGTGGGCAGGGGAATTTGGGGCTACACCTTC. This codes for CASSLVGRGIWGYTF.

This clone was found once. The chain recombines TRBV9 with TRBJ1-2; TRBD1 matches at 11 bases. Germline V gene data show CDR1 as SGDLS and CDR2 as YYNGEE. The CDR3 covers 16 residues. V trimming: 4 bases; J trimming: 3 bases; junction bases outside the gene matches: 8. CDR3 nucleotide sequence: TGTGCCAGCAGCCTAGCGGGGACAGGGGGATACTATGGCTACACCTTC. Its protein product is CASSLAGTGGYYGYTF.

This clone was found once. As DNA, the CDR3 is TGTGCCAGCAGCCCTAGGACAGCTGATGAAAAACTGTTTTTT. This sequence encodes CASSPRTADEKLFF. This chain joins TRBV5-5 and TRBJ1-4; tentative D call: TRBD1 (6 bases). The ends were cut back, 4 bases at V and 6 bases at J, with 13 bases in the middle. CDR3 size: 14 residues. Germline lookup yields CDR1 SGHKS and CDR2 YYEKEE (reference sequence).

This clone has only a few counts. The chain combines TRBV6-1 with TRBJ1-1, with 7 bases matching TRBD1. The CDR3 is 13 amino acids. V trimming: 3 bases; J trimming: 10 bases; junction bases outside the gene matches: 8. The V gene's germline CDR1 is MNHNS and CDR2 SASEGT. In DNA, the CDR3 is TGTGCCAGCAGTGAGCGACAGGGTGGGGGAGCTTTCTTT. Amino acid sequence: CASSERQGGGAFF.

The chain has TRBV30 and TRBJ1-2; a possible D gene is TRBD1 (6 bases). Between the trimmed V and J ends, which lost 3 bases and 7 bases, there was a span of 15 bases. The germline CDR1 and CDR2 sequences are GTSNPN and SVGIG (reference sequence). The CDR3 extends over 13 amino acids. The chain's CDR3 is CAWRRRTEGGYTF. The CDR3 DNA reads TGTGCCTGGAGAAGGCGGACAGAGGGTGGCTACACCTTC.

This clone has a handful of counts. V usage is TRBV4-1 and J usage is TRBJ2-3, with a tentative D call TRBD1 (6 bases). The CDR3 has 12 amino acids. The V end lost 1 base, the J end lost 10 bases, and 9 bases lay between the germline ends. Per germline, CDR1 MGHRA and CDR2 YSYEKL. This CDR3 reads CASSQGGPSQYF. CDR3 bases: TGCGCCAGCAGCCAAGGGGGGCCCTCGCAGTATTTT.

The rearrangement links TRBV5-4 to TRBJ2-1, with TRBD2 matching over 8 bases. Germline loops: CDR1 SGHNT, CDR2 YYREEE (reference sequence). Trimming cost V 5 bases and J 3 bases; bases outside gene matches: 7. The CDR3 runs 15 residues. As DNA, the CDR3 is TGTGCCAGCAGGATGACTAGCGAGCTCTACAATGAGCAGTTCTTC. Its protein product is CASRMTSELYNEQFF.

This clone was counted a single time. The genes are TRBV30 and TRBJ1-1; a weak D match, TRBD1 (6 bases). The CDR3 extends over 13 amino acids. Germline V gene sequence: CDR1 GTSNPN, CDR2 SVGIG (reference sequence). V lost 3 bases, J lost 11 bases, and 19 bases lay in between. This chain's CDR3 is CAWSTGRRPQAFF. CDR3 DNA: TGTGCCTGGAGCACAGGGCGCAGGCCGCAGGCTTTCTTT.

The chain uses TRBV2 and TRBJ2-3; TRBD1 agrees at 9 bases. The germline CDR1 and CDR2 sequences are SNHLY and FYNNEI. V dropped 7 bases and J dropped 4; count of bases not matched to a gene: 12. The CDR3 is made up of 16 amino acids. The chain's CDR3 is CASTPRGTGRADTQYF. In DNA, the CDR3 is TGTGCCAGCACCCCCCGGGGGACAGGGAGAGCAGATACGCAGTATTTT.

This clone showed up just once. V usage is TRBV6-5 and J usage is TRBJ1-2; D not resolved. The CDR3 has 13 residues. V shed 4 bases and J shed 2 bases, with 8 bases lying between them. Per the germline V gene, CDR1 is MNHEY and CDR2 is SVGAGI. The CDR3 sequence: CASSLGLNYGYTF. DNA of the CDR3: TGTGCCAGCAGTTTAGGACTGAACTATGGCTACACCTTC.

The chain has TRBV19 and TRBJ1-2; D gene unclear. The V and J ends lost 0 bases and 5 bases respectively, with 7 bases between them. Looked up from germline, CDR1 is LNHDA and CDR2 is SQIVND (reference sequence). This CDR3 has 13 amino acids. CDR3 sequence (DNA): TGTGCCAGTAGTATAGATCAAAATTATGGCTACACCTTC. The encoded protein is CASSIDQNYGYTF.